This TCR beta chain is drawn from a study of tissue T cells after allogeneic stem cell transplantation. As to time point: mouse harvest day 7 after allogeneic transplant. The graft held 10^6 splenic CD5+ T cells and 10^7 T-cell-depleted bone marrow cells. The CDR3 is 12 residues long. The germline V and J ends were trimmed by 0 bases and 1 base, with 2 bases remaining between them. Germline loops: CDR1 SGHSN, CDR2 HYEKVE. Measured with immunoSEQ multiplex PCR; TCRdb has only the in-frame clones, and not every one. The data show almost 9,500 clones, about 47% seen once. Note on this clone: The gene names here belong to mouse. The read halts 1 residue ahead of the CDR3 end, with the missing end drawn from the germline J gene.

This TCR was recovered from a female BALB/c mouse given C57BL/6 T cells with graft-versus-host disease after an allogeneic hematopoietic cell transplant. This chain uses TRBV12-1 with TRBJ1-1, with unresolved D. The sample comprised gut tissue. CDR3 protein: CASSLENTEVFF. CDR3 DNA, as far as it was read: TGTGCCAGCTCTCTCGAAAACACAGAAGTCTTC.